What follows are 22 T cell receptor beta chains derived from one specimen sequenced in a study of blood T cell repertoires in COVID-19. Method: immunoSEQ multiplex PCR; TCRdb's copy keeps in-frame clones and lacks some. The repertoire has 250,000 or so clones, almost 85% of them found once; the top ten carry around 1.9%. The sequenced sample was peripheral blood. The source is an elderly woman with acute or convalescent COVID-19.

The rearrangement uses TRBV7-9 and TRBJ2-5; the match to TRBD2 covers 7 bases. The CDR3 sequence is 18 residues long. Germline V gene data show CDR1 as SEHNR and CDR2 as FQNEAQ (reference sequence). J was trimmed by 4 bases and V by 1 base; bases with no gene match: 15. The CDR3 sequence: CASSLVGSGLEVGETQYF. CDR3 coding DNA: TGTGCCAGCAGCTTAGTGGGGTCCGGACTAGAAGTGGGAGAGACCCAGTACTTC.

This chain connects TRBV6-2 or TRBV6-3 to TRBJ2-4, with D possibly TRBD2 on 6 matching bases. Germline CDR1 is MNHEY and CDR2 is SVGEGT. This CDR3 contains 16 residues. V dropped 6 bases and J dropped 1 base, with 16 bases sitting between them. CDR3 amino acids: CASSPWTGEAKNIQYF. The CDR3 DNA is TGTGCCAGCAGCCCTTGGACGGGGGAGGCCAAAAACATTCAGTACTTC.

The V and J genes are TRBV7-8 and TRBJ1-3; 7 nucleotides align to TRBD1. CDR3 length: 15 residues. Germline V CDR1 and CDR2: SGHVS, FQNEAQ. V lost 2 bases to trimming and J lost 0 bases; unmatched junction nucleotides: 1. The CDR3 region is CASSLQGVSGNTIYF. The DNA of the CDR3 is TGTGCCAGCAGCTTACAGGGGGTCTCTGGAAACACCATATATTTT. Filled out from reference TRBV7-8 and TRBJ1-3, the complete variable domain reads GAGVSQSPRYKVAKRGQDVALRCDPISGHVSLFWYQQALGQGPEFLTYFQNEAQLDKSGLPSDRFFAERPEGSVSTLKIQRTQQEDSAVYLCASSLQGVSGNTIYFGEGSWLTVV.

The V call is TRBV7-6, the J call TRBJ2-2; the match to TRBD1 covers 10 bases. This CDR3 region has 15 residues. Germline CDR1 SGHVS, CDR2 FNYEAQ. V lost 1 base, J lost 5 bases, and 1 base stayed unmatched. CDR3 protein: CASSLGQGATGELFF. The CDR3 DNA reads TGTGCCAGCAGCTTAGGACAGGGGGCAACCGGGGAGCTGTTTTTT.

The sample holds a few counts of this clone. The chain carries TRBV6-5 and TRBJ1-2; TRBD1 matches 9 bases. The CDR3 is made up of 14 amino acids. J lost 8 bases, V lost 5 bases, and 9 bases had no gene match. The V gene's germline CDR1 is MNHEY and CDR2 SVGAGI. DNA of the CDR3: TGTGCCAGCAGTAGTTCCGACAGGGGGTACGGCTACACCTTC. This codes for CASSSSDRGYGYTF.

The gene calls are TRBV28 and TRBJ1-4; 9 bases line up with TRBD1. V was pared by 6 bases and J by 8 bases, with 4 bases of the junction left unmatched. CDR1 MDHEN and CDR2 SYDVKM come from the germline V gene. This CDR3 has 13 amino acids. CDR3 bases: TGTGCCAGCAGGGGACAGGGAACCGAAAAACTGTTTTTT. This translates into CASRGQGTEKLFF.

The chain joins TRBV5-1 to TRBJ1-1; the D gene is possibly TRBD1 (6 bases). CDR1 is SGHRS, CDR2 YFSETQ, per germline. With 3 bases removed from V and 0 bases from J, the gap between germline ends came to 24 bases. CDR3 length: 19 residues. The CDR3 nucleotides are TGCGCCAGCAGCTACGGGGGGCGGGCCGATCAAAGAATGAACACTGAAGCTTTCTTT. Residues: CASSYGGRADQRMNTEAFF.

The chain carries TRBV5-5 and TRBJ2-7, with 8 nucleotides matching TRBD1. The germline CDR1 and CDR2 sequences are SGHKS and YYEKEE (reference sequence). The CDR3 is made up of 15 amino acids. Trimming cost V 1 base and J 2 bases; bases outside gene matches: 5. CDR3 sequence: CASSLPGTGAYEQYF. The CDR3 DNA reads TGTGCCAGCAGCTTGCCCGGGACAGGAGCCTACGAGCAGTACTTC.

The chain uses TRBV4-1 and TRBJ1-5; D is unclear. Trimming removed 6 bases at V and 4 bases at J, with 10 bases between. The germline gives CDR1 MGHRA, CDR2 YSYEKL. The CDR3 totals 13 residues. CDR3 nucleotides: TGCGCCAGCAGTCAGCGAGAAAATCAGCCCCAGCATTTT. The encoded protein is CASSQRENQPQHF.

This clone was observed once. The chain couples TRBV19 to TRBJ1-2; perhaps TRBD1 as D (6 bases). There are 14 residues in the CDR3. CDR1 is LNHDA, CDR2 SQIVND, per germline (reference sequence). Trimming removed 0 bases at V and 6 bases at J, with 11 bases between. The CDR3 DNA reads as TGTGCCAGTAGTATAGATTGGCAGGGGAATGGCTACACCTTC. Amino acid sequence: CASSIDWQGNGYTF.

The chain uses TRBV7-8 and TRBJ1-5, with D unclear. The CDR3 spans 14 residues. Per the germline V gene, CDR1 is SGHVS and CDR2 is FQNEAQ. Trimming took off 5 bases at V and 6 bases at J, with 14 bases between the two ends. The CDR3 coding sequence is TGTGCCAGCAGCCCAGCGTCGGGTGGTCAGCCCCAGCATTTT. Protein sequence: CASSPASGGQPQHF.

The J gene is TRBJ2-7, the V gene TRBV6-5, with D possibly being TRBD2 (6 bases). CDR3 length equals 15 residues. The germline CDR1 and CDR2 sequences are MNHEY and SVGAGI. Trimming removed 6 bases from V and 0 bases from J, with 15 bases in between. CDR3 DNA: TGTGCCAGCAGGGCGGGACGGTGGAGCTCCTACGAGCAGTACTTC. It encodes CASRAGRWSSYEQYF.

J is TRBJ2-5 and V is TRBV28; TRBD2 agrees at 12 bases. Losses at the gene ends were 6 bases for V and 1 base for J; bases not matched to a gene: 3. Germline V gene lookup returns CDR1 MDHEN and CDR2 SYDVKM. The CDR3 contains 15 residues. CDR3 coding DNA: TGTGCCAGCAGCCCTAGCGGGAGGGCCCAAGAGACCCAGTACTTC. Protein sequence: CASSPSGRAQETQYF.

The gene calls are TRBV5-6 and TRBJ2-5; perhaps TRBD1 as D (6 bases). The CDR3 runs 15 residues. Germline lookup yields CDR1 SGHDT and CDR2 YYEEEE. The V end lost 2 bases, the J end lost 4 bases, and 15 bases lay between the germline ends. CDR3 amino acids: CASSFGTNRGETQYF. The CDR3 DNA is TGTGCCAGCAGCTTCGGGACAAATCGGGGAGAGACCCAGTACTTC.

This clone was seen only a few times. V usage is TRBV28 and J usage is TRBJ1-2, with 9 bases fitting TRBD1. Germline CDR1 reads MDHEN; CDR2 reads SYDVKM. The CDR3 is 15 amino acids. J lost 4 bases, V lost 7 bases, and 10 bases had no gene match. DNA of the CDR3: TGTGCCAGCACAAACCCGGGACAGGGAGGCTATGGCTACACCTTC. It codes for CASTNPGQGGYGYTF.

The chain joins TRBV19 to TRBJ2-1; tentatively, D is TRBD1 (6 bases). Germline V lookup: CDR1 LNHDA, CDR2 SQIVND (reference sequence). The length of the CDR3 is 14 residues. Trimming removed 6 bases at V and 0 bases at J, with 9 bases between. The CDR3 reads CASSGQSSYNEQFF. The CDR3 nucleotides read TGTGCCAGTAGCGGACAGAGCTCCTACAATGAGCAGTTCTTC.

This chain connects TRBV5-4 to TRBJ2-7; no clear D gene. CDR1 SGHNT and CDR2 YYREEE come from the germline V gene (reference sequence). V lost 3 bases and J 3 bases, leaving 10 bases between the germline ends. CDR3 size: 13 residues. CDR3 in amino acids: CASSYQSSYEQYF. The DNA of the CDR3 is TGTGCCAGCAGCTACCAATCGAGCTACGAGCAGTACTTC.

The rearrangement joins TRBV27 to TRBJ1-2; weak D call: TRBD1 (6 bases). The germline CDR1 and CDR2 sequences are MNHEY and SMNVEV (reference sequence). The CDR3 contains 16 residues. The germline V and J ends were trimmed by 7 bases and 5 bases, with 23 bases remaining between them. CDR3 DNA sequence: TGTGCCAGCACTTACTCCCCGGCGGGGGCTCAGTATGGCTACACCTTC. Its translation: CASTYSPAGAQYGYTF.

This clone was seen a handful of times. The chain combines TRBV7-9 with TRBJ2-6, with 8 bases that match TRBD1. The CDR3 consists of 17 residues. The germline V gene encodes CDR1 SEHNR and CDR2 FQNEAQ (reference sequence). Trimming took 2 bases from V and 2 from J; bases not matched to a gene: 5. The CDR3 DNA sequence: TGTGCCAGCAGCTTACGGCAGGGGGCGGCTGGGGCCAACGTCCTGACTTTC. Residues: CASSLRQGAAGANVLTF. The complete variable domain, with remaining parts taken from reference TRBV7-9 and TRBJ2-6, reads DTGVSQNPRHKITKRGQNVTFRCDPISEHNRLYWYRQTLGQGPEFLTYFQNEAQLEKSRLLSDRFSAERPKGSFSTLEIQRTEQGDSAMYLCASSLRQGAAGANVLTFGAGSRLTVL.

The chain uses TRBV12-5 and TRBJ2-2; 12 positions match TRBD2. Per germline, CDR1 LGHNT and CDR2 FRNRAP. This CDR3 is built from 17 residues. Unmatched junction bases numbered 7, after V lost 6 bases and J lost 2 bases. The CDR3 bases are TGTGCTAGTGGCCGCGAGACTAGCGGGAGAAACACCGGGGAGCTGTTTTTT. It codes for CASGRETSGRNTGELFF.

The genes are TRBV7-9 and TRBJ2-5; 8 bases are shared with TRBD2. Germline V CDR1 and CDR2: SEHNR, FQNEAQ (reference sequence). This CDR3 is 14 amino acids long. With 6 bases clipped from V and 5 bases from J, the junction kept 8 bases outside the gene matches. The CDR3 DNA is TGTGCCAGCAGTTTCGGGACTAGGGGGGAGACCCAGTACTTC. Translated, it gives CASSFGTRGETQYF.

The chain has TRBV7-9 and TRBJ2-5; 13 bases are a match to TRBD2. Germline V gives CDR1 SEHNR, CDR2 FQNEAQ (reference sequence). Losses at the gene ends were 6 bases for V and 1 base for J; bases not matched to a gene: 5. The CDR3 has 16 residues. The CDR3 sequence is CASRTGTSGAQETQYF. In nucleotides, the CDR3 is TGTGCCAGCAGAACCGGGACTAGCGGGGCCCAAGAGACCCAGTACTTC.